The T cell receptor (beta chain) described here comes from a study of blood T cell repertoires in COVID-19. V lost 6 bases, J lost 3 bases, and 9 bases stayed unmatched. CDR1 is MNHEY and CDR2 is SMNVEV in the germline V gene (reference sequence). This CDR3 has 15 amino acids. Some clones are missing from TCRdb's copy, which holds only in-frame ones; the method was immunoSEQ multiplex PCR. The sample lists about 180,000 clones; roughly 81% were seen once. The TCR sequence derives from a woman aged 80 or older with COVID-19, enrolled during active disease. Sequencing was carried out using peripheral blood. The V call is TRBV27, the J call TRBJ2-7; 9 bases align to TRBD1. CDR3 sequence: CASRTAGQGSYEQYF. As DNA, the CDR3 is TGTGCCAGCAGAACCGCGGGACAGGGTAGCTACGAGCAGTACTTC.